A selection of T cell receptor beta chains follows, all from one sample in a study of human T cells and chemical hapten exposure. Each CDR3 protein is one row after TCRdb ran MiXCR on the 5' RACE reads. Of 80,000 or so distinct CDR3 sequences listed, approximately 15% are singletons. These TCRs come from a female donor in good health. CDR3s include the opening cysteine and the closing phenylalanine or tryptophan. A D gene is named only where the DNA matches it firmly. Size is stated for part of the rows, as once, few or many counts, or as a class when the clone is expanded.

clone_size: many; d_call: NA; j_call: TRBJ1-2; cdr3_length: 15; v_call: TRBV7-2; cdr3_aa: CASSLLPGLEYGYTF; cdr3_nt: TGTGCCAGCAGCTTATTGCCGGGCCTTGAGTATGGCTACACCTTC
clone_size: NA; d_call: NA; j_call: TRBJ1-2; cdr3_length: 13; v_call: TRBV12-3/TRBV12-4; cdr3_aa: CASSWGYQQGYTF; cdr3_nt: TGTGCCAGCAGTTGGGGCTACCAGCAGGGCTACACCTTC
clone_size: NA; d_call: TRBD2; j_call: TRBJ2-1; cdr3_length: 15; v_call: TRBV6-2/TRBV6-3; cdr3_aa: CASSRTSGENNEQFF; cdr3_nt: TGTGCCAGCAGTCGCACTAGCGGGGAGAACAATGAGCAGTTCTTC
clone_size: many; d_call: TRBD1; j_call: TRBJ2-7; cdr3_length: 16; v_call: TRBV18; cdr3_aa: CASSPPGTGVLYEQYF; cdr3_nt: TGTGCCAGCTCACCGCCCGGGACAGGGGTTCTCTACGAGCAGTACTTC
clone_size: NA; d_call: TRBD1; j_call: TRBJ1-4; cdr3_length: 15; v_call: TRBV4-3; cdr3_aa: CASSRLGQGNEKLFF; cdr3_nt: TGCGCCAGCAGCCGACTGGGACAGGGGAATGAAAAACTGTTTTTT
clone_size: few; d_call: NA; j_call: TRBJ1-6; cdr3_length: 14; v_call: TRBV25-1; cdr3_aa: CASSKGTRNSPLHF; cdr3_nt: TGTGCCAGCAGCAAAGGGACACGAAATTCACCCCTCCACTTT
clone_size: NA; d_call: TRBD1; j_call: TRBJ1-6; cdr3_length: 16; v_call: TRBV20-1; cdr3_aa: CSASRQGEIYNSPLHF; cdr3_nt: TGCAGTGCTAGTCGGCAGGGGGAAATCTATAATTCACCCCTCCACTTT
clone_size: few; d_call: NA; j_call: TRBJ2-1; cdr3_length: 15; v_call: TRBV29-1; cdr3_aa: CSVEGLTVEGNEQFF; cdr3_nt: TGCAGCGTTGAAGGTCTGACAGTCGAAGGGAATGAGCAGTTCTTC
clone_size: NA; d_call: NA; j_call: TRBJ2-3; cdr3_length: 14; v_call: TRBV5-1; cdr3_aa: CASSFGDPTDTQYF; cdr3_nt: TGCGCCAGCAGCTTTGGGGACCCCACAGATACGCAGTATTTT
clone_size: NA; d_call: NA; j_call: TRBJ1-5; cdr3_length: 15; v_call: TRBV6-6; cdr3_aa: CASRAPDHGVEPQHF; cdr3_nt: TGTGCCAGCAGAGCACCGGACCACGGTGTTGAGCCCCAGCATTTT
clone_size: NA; d_call: TRBD2; j_call: TRBJ2-1; cdr3_length: 14; v_call: TRBV7-9; cdr3_aa: CASSSSGGMDEQFF; cdr3_nt: TGTGCCAGCAGCTCCAGCGGGGGAATGGATGAGCAGTTCTTC
clone_size: many; d_call: TRBD2; j_call: TRBJ2-5; cdr3_length: 13; v_call: TRBV6-5; cdr3_aa: CASSQAGGGTQYF; cdr3_nt: TGTGCCAGCAGCCAAGCGGGAGGGGGGACCCAGTACTTC
clone_size: NA; d_call: TRBD1; j_call: TRBJ1-6; cdr3_length: 16; v_call: TRBV20-1; cdr3_aa: CSARDQRTGAYSPLHF; cdr3_nt: TGCAGTGCTAGAGATCAAAGAACAGGGGCCTACTCACCCCTCCACTTT
clone_size: few; d_call: TRBD2; j_call: TRBJ2-5; cdr3_length: 16; v_call: TRBV5-6; cdr3_aa: CASSLAASGGVETQYF; cdr3_nt: TGTGCCAGCAGCTTGGCAGCCAGCGGGGGGGTGGAGACCCAGTACTTC
clone_size: NA; d_call: NA; j_call: TRBJ2-3; cdr3_length: 14; v_call: TRBV7-2; cdr3_aa: CASSSQGFTDTQYF; cdr3_nt: TGTGCCAGCAGCTCACAGGGTTTTACAGATACGCAGTATTTT
clone_size: few; d_call: TRBD1; j_call: TRBJ1-4; cdr3_length: 13; v_call: TRBV7-9; cdr3_aa: CASSWWDREKLFF; cdr3_nt: TGTGCCAGCAGCTGGTGGGACAGGGAAAAACTGTTTTTT
clone_size: few; d_call: TRBD1; j_call: TRBJ2-7; cdr3_length: 17; v_call: TRBV20-1; cdr3_aa: CSPRDRVPGVDSYEQYF; cdr3_nt: TGCAGTCCCCGGGACAGGGTCCCGGGAGTAGATTCCTACGAGCAGTACTTC
clone_size: many; d_call: NA; j_call: TRBJ1-2; cdr3_length: 12; v_call: TRBV5-6; cdr3_aa: CASSLAGYGYTF; cdr3_nt: TGTGCCAGCAGCTTGGCCGGCTATGGCTACACCTTC
clone_size: NA; d_call: TRBD2; j_call: TRBJ2-7; cdr3_length: 15; v_call: TRBV5-5; cdr3_aa: CASSPGGLAVREQYF; cdr3_nt: TGTGCCAGCAGCCCGGGGGGACTAGCGGTTCGGGAGCAGTACTTC
clone_size: NA; d_call: NA; j_call: TRBJ2-5; cdr3_length: 14; v_call: TRBV6-2/TRBV6-3; cdr3_aa: CASSYQGSSETQYF; cdr3_nt: TGTGCCAGCAGTTACCAGGGATCCTCCGAGACCCAGTACTTC
clone_size: many; d_call: NA; j_call: TRBJ1-5; cdr3_length: 12; v_call: TRBV12-3/TRBV12-4; cdr3_aa: CASSFVNQPQHF; cdr3_nt: TGTGCCAGCAGTTTCGTGAATCAGCCCCAGCATTTT
clone_size: NA; d_call: NA; j_call: TRBJ2-6; cdr3_length: 15; v_call: TRBV19; cdr3_aa: CASSDSGSGANVLTF; cdr3_nt: TGTGCCAGTAGTGATTCCGGCTCTGGGGCCAACGTCCTGACTTTC